Sequencing of this TCR beta chain was carried out in a study of blood T cell repertoires in COVID-19. Trimming shortened V by 3 bases and J by 7 bases, and 10 bases separated the two germline ends. Germline values: CDR1 LNHDA, CDR2 SQIVND (reference sequence). This CDR3 has 13 amino acids. Turning to this clone: Other DNA sequences in the same sample also yield this CDR3.

Original processing methods: Amplification with reference gene primers provided the estimates of nucleated cell counts. Repertoires were generated with immunoSEQ multiplex PCR, while TCRdb's copy carries only in-frame clones and drops some. The V and J calls and clone size are taken from that table; D and trimming were inferred from the DNA. The profile shows roughly 300,000 clones, 85% to 90% of them singletons. The source of this sequence is a woman aged 25-40 years with COVID-19, enrolled during active disease. This chain uses TRBV19 with TRBJ1-5, with D tentatively TRBD1 (5 bases). The sequenced material came from peripheral blood. CDR3 sequence: CASSIGGGQPQHF. CDR3 sequence (DNA): TGTGCCAGTAGTATTGGGGGAGGACAGCCCCAGCATTTT.